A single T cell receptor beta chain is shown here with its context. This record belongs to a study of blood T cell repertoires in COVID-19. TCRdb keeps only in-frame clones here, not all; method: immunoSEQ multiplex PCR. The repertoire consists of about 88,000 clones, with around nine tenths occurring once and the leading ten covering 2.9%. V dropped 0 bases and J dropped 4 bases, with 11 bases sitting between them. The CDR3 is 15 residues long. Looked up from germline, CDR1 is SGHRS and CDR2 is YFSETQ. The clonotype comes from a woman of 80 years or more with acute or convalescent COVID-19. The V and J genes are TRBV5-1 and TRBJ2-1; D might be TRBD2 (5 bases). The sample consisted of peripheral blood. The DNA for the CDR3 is TGCGCCAGCAGCTTGGGGGTTTCGGGATACAATGAGCAGTTCTTC. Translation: CASSLGVSGYNEQFF.